The present entry profiles one T cell receptor (beta chain) with its context. Its matching antigen is unknown. This CDR3 is built from 15 residues. The germline gives CDR1 MGHRA, CDR2 YSYEKL. Trimming pared 4 bases from V and 0 bases from J, leaving 13 bases between. Depths of 1 in 200,000 to 1 in 1 million T cells were the sequencing target. Method: immunoSEQ multiplex PCR; TCRdb's copy keeps in-frame clones and lacks some. The sample lists some 200,000 clones; about four fifths were seen once. These data come from a study of cytotoxic CD8 clonotypes in ibrutinib-treated CLL. Study-level background: The response samples were taken once patients had been treated for a median of around 11 months, range 6 to 36. General study points: Increased clonality at ibrutinib response gave way to a return toward baseline at progression.

Source: PBMCs, taken after 12 months of ibrutinib treatment. The receptor was derived from a human donor with chronic lymphocytic leukemia. The chain joins TRBV4-1 to TRBJ2-7, with D hard to call. In nucleotides, the CDR3 is TGCGCCAGCAGCCCTAGGGAACAGCTCTCCTACGAGCAGTACTTC. This sequence encodes CASSPREQLSYEQYF.